One sample yielded the 8 T cell receptor beta chains listed below, sequenced in a study of cytomegalovirus exposure and HLA in healthy donors. Measured with immunoSEQ multiplex PCR; TCRdb has only the in-frame clones, and not every one. The sample lists fewer than 150,000 clones, 88% occurring once. The specimen sequenced was PBMCs. These receptors were collected from a man between 18 and 35 years old in good health and CMV-seronegative.

This clone has only a few counts. The chain links TRBV9 to TRBJ2-3, with TRBD2 identical over 10 bases. The CDR3 has 18 residues. Trimming cost V 4 bases and J 0 bases; bases outside gene matches: 11. Germline V CDR1 and CDR2: SGDLS, YYNGEE. This CDR3 reads CASSSPSGGGDSTDTQYF. DNA for the CDR3: TGTGCCAGCAGCTCCCCTAGCGGGGGCGGAGATAGCACAGATACGCAGTATTTT.

The chain couples TRBV2 to TRBJ2-1, with D tentatively TRBD1 (6 bases). CDR3 size: 13 residues. Trimming stripped 7 bases from V and 4 bases from J, with 11 bases between. Germline CDR1 and CDR2: SNHLY and FYNNEI. The CDR3 DNA follows: TGTGCCAGCACACAGGGACATTACAATGAGCAGTTCTTC. It encodes CASTQGHYNEQFF.

The J gene is TRBJ2-7, the V gene TRBV5-1, with TRBD1 identical over 10 bases. This CDR3 spans 15 amino acids. V dropped 3 bases and J dropped 1; count of bases not matched to a gene: 4. Germline V gene sequence: CDR1 SGHRS, CDR2 YFSETQ. The chain's CDR3 is CASSWDRGSSYEQYF. The CDR3 bases are TGCGCCAGCAGCTGGGACAGGGGAAGTTCCTACGAGCAGTACTTC.

This chain's CDR3 is CASSTRQGVVYEQYF. CDR3 nucleotides: TGTGCCAGTAGTACTAGACAGGGGGTTGTCTACGAGCAGTACTTC. This sequence joins TRBV19 and TRBJ2-7; TRBD1 agrees at 9 bases. CDR1 is LNHDA, CDR2 SQIVND, per germline (reference sequence). The CDR3 totals 15 residues. V lost 4 bases and J lost 3; bases outside the gene matches: 7.

J is TRBJ1-5 and V is TRBV6-1, with D hard to call. Per the germline V gene, CDR1 is MNHNS and CDR2 is SASEGT. The CDR3 sequence is 15 residues long. V was pared by 1 base and J by 0 bases, with 7 bases between. Here the CDR3 reads CASSEGYISNQPQHF. The CDR3 DNA sequence: TGTGCCAGCAGTGAAGGGTACATTAGCAATCAGCCCCAGCATTTT.

The CDR3 protein is CACFPGQGYEQYF. Written as DNA, the CDR3 is TGTGCCTGTTTCCCCGGACAGGGGTACGAGCAGTACTTC. V usage is TRBV30 and J usage is TRBJ2-7; 9 nucleotides align to TRBD1. This CDR3 has 13 residues. J gave up 4 bases and V 6 bases, and 7 bases lay outside the gene matches. Per the germline V gene, CDR1 is GTSNPN and CDR2 is SVGIG (reference sequence).

J is TRBJ1-2 and V is TRBV2, with D possibly TRBD1 on 6 matching bases. In germline, CDR1 is SNHLY, CDR2 FYNNEI. The CDR3 sequence is 17 residues long. V was cut by 0 bases and J by 3 bases, with 17 bases left in between. DNA for the CDR3: TGTGCCAGCAGTGAAGCGCTTCTGGGGGCGAAATACTATGGCTACACCTTC. Its translation: CASSEALLGAKYYGYTF. The complete variable domain, with remaining parts taken from reference TRBV2 and TRBJ1-2, reads EPEVTQTPSHQVTQMGQEVILRCVPISNHLYFYWYRQILGQKVEFLVSFYNNEISEKSEIFDDQFSVERPDGSNFTLKIRSTKLEDSAMYFCASSEALLGAKYYGYTFGSGTRLTVV.

This chain uses TRBV27 with TRBJ1-3; D not certain. Germline-derived CDR1 and CDR2 are MNHEY and SMNVEV (reference sequence). Trimming shortened V by 4 bases and J by 1 base, and 11 bases separated the two germline ends. The CDR3 sequence is 15 residues long. This CDR3 is CASSSRIGSGNTIYF. The CDR3 coding sequence is TGTGCCAGCAGTTCTCGAATCGGTTCTGGAAACACCATATATTTT.